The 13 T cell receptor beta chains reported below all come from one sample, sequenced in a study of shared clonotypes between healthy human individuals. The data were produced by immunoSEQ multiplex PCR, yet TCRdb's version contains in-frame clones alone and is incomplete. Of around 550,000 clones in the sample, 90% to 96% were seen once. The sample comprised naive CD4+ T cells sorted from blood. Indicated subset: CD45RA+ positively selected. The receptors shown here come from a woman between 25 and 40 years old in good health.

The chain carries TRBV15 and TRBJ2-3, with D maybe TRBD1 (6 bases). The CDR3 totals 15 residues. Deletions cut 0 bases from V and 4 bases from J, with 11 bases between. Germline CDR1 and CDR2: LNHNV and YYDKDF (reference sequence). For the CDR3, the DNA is TGTGCCACCAGCAGAGAACAGGGTTTTGCAGATACGCAGTATTTT. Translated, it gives CATSREQGFADTQYF.

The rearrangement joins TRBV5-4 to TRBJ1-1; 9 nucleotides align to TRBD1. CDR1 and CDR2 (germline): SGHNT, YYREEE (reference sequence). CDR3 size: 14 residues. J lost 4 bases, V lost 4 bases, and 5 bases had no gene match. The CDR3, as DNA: TGTGCCAGCAGCCCGATGGGACAGGGCACTGAAGCTTTCTTT. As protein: CASSPMGQGTEAFF.

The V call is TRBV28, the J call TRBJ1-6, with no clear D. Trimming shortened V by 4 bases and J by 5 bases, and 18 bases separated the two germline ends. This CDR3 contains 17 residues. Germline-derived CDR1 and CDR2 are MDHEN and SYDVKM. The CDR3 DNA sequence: TGTGCCAGCAGTTCGTCCGACACCGCCTTTCATAATTCACCCCTCCACTTT. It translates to CASSSSDTAFHNSPLHF.

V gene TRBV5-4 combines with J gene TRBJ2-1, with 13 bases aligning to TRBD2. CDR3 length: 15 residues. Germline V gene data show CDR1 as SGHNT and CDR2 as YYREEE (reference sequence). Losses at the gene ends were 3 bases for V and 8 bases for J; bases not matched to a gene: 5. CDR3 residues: CASSSGTSGVDEQFF. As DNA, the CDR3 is TGTGCCAGCAGCTCCGGGACTAGCGGGGTCGATGAGCAGTTCTTC.

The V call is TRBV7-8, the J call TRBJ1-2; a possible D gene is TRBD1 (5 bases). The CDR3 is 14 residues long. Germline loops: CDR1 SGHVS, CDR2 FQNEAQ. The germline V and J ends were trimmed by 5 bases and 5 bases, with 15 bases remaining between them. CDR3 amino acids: CASSRSSGLYGYTF. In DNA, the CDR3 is TGTGCCAGCAGCCGGTCCTCGGGGCTATATGGCTACACCTTC.

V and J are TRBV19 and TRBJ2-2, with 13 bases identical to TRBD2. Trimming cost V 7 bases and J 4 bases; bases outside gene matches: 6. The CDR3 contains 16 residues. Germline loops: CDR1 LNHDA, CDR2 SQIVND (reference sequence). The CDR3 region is CASKIRTSGSTGELFF. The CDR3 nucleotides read TGTGCCAGTAAAATTCGGACTAGCGGGAGCACCGGGGAGCTGTTTTTT.

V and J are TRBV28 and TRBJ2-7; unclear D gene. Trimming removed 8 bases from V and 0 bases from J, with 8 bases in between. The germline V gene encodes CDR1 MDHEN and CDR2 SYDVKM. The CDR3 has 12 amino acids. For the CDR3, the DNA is TGTGCCAGCGCCTCTAACTCCTACGAGCAGTACTTC. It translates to CASASNSYEQYF.

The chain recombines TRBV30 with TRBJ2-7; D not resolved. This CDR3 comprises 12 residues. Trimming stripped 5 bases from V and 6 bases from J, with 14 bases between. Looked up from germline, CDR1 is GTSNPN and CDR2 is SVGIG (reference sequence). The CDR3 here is CAWGLPQLEQYF. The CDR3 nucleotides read TGTGCCTGGGGGTTACCCCAGCTCGAGCAGTACTTC.

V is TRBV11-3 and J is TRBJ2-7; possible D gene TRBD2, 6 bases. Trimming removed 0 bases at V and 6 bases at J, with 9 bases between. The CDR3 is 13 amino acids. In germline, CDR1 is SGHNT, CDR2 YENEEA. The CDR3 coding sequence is TGTGCCAGCAGCTTAGAGGCGGGATCCGAGCAGTACTTC. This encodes CASSLEAGSEQYF. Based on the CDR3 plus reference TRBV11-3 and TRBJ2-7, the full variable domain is EAGVVQSPRYKIIEKKQPVAFWCNPISGHNTLYWYLQNLGQGPELLIRYENEEAVDDSQLPKDRFSAERLKGVDSTLKIQPAELGDSAVYLCASSLEAGSEQYFGPGTRLTVT.

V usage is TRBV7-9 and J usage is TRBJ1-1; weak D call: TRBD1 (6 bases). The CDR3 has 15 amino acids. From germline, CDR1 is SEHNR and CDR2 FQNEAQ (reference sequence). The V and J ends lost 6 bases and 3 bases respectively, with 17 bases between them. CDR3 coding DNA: TGTGCCAGCAGTCCCACCCAGGGGTCGGACACTGAAGCTTTCTTT. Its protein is CASSPTQGSDTEAFF.

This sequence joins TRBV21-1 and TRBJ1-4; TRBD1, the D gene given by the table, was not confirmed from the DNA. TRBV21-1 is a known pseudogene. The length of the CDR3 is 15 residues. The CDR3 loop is CASSTQGQGPEKLFF. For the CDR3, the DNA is TGTGCCAGCAGCACCCAGGGACAGGGGCCTGAAAAACTGTTTTTT.

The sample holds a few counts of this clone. CDR3 in DNA: TGTGCCAGCAGAGGGTTTCCGCTAAGGGAGACCCAGTACTTC. This gives the protein CASRGFPLRETQYF. The chain uses TRBV11-2 and TRBJ2-5, with unresolved D. Germline values: CDR1 SGHAT, CDR2 FQNNGV. V shed 6 bases and J shed 5 bases, with 16 bases lying between them. There are 14 residues in the CDR3.

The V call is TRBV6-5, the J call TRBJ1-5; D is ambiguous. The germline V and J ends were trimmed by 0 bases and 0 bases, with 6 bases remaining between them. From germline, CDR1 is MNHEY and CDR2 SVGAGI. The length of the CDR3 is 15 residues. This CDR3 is CASSYSTDSNQPQHF. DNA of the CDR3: TGTGCCAGCAGTTACTCGACGGATAGCAATCAGCCCCAGCATTTT.